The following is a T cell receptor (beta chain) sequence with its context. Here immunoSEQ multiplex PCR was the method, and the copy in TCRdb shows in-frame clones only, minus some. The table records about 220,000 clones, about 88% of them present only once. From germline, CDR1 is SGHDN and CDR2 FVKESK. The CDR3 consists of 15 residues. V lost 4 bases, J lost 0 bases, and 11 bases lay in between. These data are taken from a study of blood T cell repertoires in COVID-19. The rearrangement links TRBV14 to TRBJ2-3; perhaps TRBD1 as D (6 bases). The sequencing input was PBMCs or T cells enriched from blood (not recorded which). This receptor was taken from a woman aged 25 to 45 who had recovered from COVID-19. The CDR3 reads CASSPQGISTDTQYF. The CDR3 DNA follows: TGTGCCAGCAGCCCTCAGGGGATTAGCACAGATACGCAGTATTTT.